This T cell receptor (beta chain) was sequenced during a study of early T cells in non-severe SARS-CoV-2 infection. At least ten counts were recorded for this clonotype. The CDR3 has 15 residues. Germline CDR1 and CDR2: SEHNR and FQNEAQ (reference sequence). V was clipped by 5 bases and J by 1 base, with 15 bases between them. TCRdb analysed the 5' RACE reads with MiXCR anew, one entry per CDR3 protein. The data show fewer than 40,000 distinct CDR3 sequences, around 4.1% seen once. The chain couples TRBV7-9 to TRBJ2-7; possibly TRBD1 for D (6 bases). The receptor was derived from an adult who was a healthcare worker with PCR-confirmed SARS-CoV-2 infection or an uninfected control (not recorded which). Sequences were obtained from whole blood. The CDR3 loop is CASSLGPGQSYEQYF. In DNA form, the CDR3 reads TGTGCCAGCAGCCTGGGTCCGGGACAATCCTACGAGCAGTACTTC. Drawing the rest from reference TRBV7-9 and TRBJ2-7, the complete variable domain is DTGVSQNPRHKITKRGQNVTFRCDPISEHNRLYWYRQTLGQGPEFLTYFQNEAQLEKSRLLSDRFSAERPKGSFSTLEIQRTEQGDSAMYLCASSLGPGQSYEQYFGPGTRLTVT.